What follows are 4 T cell receptor beta chains derived from one specimen sequenced in a study of cytomegalovirus exposure and HLA in healthy donors. Vbeta (60) and Jbeta (13) primers were used in the PCR. The method was immunoSEQ multiplex PCR; TCRdb's version includes in-frame clones alone and lacks a portion of them. The top ten clones hold 1% of a sample with about 160,000 clones, 80% of them seen once. The sample comprised PBMCs. The receptors here all came from a woman in her fifties or sixties in good health and CMV-seropositive.

The J gene is TRBJ2-2, the V gene TRBV6-1; D unclear. Germline CDR1 reads MNHNS; CDR2 reads SASEGT. CDR3 size: 17 residues. V gave up 3 bases and J gave up 0 bases, with 14 bases separating them. The CDR3 reads CASSDSGLRSNTGELFF. In DNA form, the CDR3 reads TGTGCCAGCAGTGATTCAGGTCTACGGTCGAACACCGGGGAGCTGTTTTTT.

J is TRBJ1-1 and V is TRBV6-5, with unresolved D. Trimming took off 5 bases at V and 3 bases at J, with 13 bases between the two ends. Per the germline V gene, CDR1 is MNHEY and CDR2 is SVGAGI. This CDR3 is 14 amino acids long. CDR3 amino acids: CASSEYPRDTEAFF. CDR3 nucleotides: TGTGCCAGCAGTGAATACCCGAGGGACACTGAAGCTTTCTTT.

The chain couples TRBV2 to TRBJ1-2; possible D gene TRBD1, 6 bases. The CDR3 spans 14 residues. V was pared by 3 bases and J by 2 bases, with 10 bases between. Germline V gene data show CDR1 as SNHLY and CDR2 as FYNNEI. The CDR3, as DNA: TGTGCCAGCAGTGAGCAGGGGCCCAACTATGGCTACACCTTC. Translating gives CASSEQGPNYGYTF.

V usage is TRBV19 and J usage is TRBJ1-1, with 8 nucleotides matching TRBD1. Germline lookup yields CDR1 LNHDA and CDR2 SQIVND (reference sequence). The CDR3 contains 16 residues. Trimming took 7 bases from V and 0 from J; bases not matched to a gene: 10. CDR3 nucleotide sequence: TGTGCCAGTAATGGGCAGGGGGCGGGTATGAACACTGAAGCTTTCTTT. Its protein product is CASNGQGAGMNTEAFF. Full variable domain (rest looked up from reference TRBV19 and TRBJ1-1): DGGITQSPKYLFRKEGQNVTLSCEQNLNHDAMYWYRQDPGQGLRLIYYSQIVNDFQKGDIAEGYSVSREKKESFPLTVTSAQKNPTAFYLCASNGQGAGMNTEAFFGQGTRLTVV.